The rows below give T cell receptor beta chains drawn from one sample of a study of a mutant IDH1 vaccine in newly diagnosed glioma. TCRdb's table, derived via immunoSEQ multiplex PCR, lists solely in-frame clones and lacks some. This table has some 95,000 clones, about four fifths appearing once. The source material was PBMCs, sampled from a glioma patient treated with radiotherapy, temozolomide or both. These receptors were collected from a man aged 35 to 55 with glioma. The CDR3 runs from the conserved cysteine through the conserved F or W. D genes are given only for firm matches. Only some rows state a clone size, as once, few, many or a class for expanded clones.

CDR3nt: TGTGCCTGGAGTGTCGGCCCGTATGGCTACACCTTC; CDR3aa: CAWSVGPYGYTF; j_gene: TRBJ1-2; len: 12; abundance: .; d_gene: .; v_gene: TRBV30
CDR3nt: TGTGCCAGCAGCCAAGAGGGACTAGCGCGCAACAATGAGCAGTTCTTC; CDR3aa: CASSQEGLARNNEQFF; j_gene: TRBJ2-1; len: 16; abundance: .; d_gene: TRBD2; v_gene: TRBV2
CDR3nt: TGTGCCAGCAGCTTGACGGGCTCTGGGGCCAACGTCCTGACTTTC; CDR3aa: CASSLTGSGANVLTF; j_gene: TRBJ2-6; len: 15; abundance: .; d_gene: .; v_gene: TRBV28
CDR3nt: TGTGCCAGCAGCTTAAGCGACTACCTCCTGGGGACTGAAGCTTTCTTT; CDR3aa: CASSLSDYLLGTEAFF; j_gene: TRBJ1-1; len: 16; abundance: .; d_gene: .; v_gene: TRBV7-8
CDR3nt: TGTGCCAGCAGCTCCGGAGAGATTCGAGAGGGAGGCGAGCAGTACTTC; CDR3aa: CASSSGEIREGGEQYF; j_gene: TRBJ2-7; len: 16; abundance: once; d_gene: .; v_gene: TRBV7-2
CDR3nt: TGCGCCAGCAGCCGGACCGGACTAGCGGGAGACGAGCAGTTCTTC; CDR3aa: CASSRTGLAGDEQFF; j_gene: TRBJ2-1; len: 15; abundance: .; d_gene: TRBD2; v_gene: TRBV4-3
CDR3nt: TGCGCTAGCAGCTTAGACAGGTTCCCATGGGGCTACACCTTC; CDR3aa: CASSLDRFPWGYTF; j_gene: TRBJ1-2; len: 14; abundance: .; d_gene: .; v_gene: TRBV5-1
CDR3nt: TGCGCCAGCCTCGACAGGGGGAACGAGCAGTACTTC; CDR3aa: CASLDRGNEQYF; j_gene: TRBJ2-7; len: 12; abundance: .; d_gene: TRBD1; v_gene: TRBV5-1
CDR3nt: TGCAGCGTCCGAGGTGTGACTGGAAACACCATATATTTT; CDR3aa: CSVRGVTGNTIYF; j_gene: TRBJ1-3; len: 13; abundance: .; d_gene: .; v_gene: TRBV29-1
CDR3nt: TGTGCCAGCAGTGGATCTAGGACCAAGAACACTGAAGCTTTCTTT; CDR3aa: CASSGSRTKNTEAFF; j_gene: TRBJ1-1; len: 15; abundance: .; d_gene: .; v_gene: TRBV2
CDR3nt: TGTGCCAGTCAAGTGGGACAGTCCCAAGAGACCCAGTACTTC; CDR3aa: CASQVGQSQETQYF; j_gene: TRBJ2-5; len: 14; abundance: .; d_gene: TRBD1; v_gene: TRBV18
CDR3nt: TGCGCCAGCAGCTTGGACCTAGCGGGGGGCACAGATACGCAGTATTTT; CDR3aa: CASSLDLAGGTDTQYF; j_gene: TRBJ2-3; len: 16; abundance: .; d_gene: TRBD2; v_gene: TRBV5-1
CDR3nt: TGTGCCAGCAGCTTAGTAGGGGGAGAGTATGGCTACACCTTC; CDR3aa: CASSLVGGEYGYTF; j_gene: TRBJ1-2; len: 14; abundance: .; d_gene: .; v_gene: TRBV7-9
CDR3nt: TGTGCCACCGGGGTATCCGGGGCCAACGTCCTGACTTTC; CDR3aa: CATGVSGANVLTF; j_gene: TRBJ2-6; len: 13; abundance: .; d_gene: .; v_gene: TRBV6-4
CDR3nt: TGTGCCAGCAGCCCCGGGCCCAAAGCGGGAGGGTTCTCCTACGAGCAGTACTTC; CDR3aa: CASSPGPKAGGFSYEQYF; j_gene: TRBJ2-7; len: 18; abundance: .; d_gene: TRBD2; v_gene: TRBV5-5
CDR3nt: TGTGCCAGCAGCCCTCGGACAGGGACTTACGAGCAGTACTTC; CDR3aa: CASSPRTGTYEQYF; j_gene: TRBJ2-7; len: 14; abundance: .; d_gene: TRBD1; v_gene: TRBV7-9
CDR3nt: TGTGCCAGCAGCTTACAGACCTACTACGAGCAGTACTTC; CDR3aa: CASSLQTYYEQYF; j_gene: TRBJ2-7; len: 13; abundance: .; d_gene: .; v_gene: TRBV11-1
CDR3nt: TGTGCCAGCAGCCCGGGGGACATCCGCACTGAAGCTTTCTTT; CDR3aa: CASSPGDIRTEAFF; j_gene: TRBJ1-1; len: 14; abundance: few; d_gene: .; v_gene: TRBV5-4
CDR3nt: TGCGCCAGCAGCTGGGGGACCTTGGACTATGGCTACACCTTC; CDR3aa: CASSWGTLDYGYTF; j_gene: TRBJ1-2; len: 14; abundance: .; d_gene: .; v_gene: TRBV5-1
CDR3nt: TGTGCCAGCAGCGAAGGGACGTTGGTCGGAAACACCATATATTTT; CDR3aa: CASSEGTLVGNTIYF; j_gene: TRBJ1-3; len: 15; abundance: .; d_gene: .; v_gene: TRBV25-1
CDR3nt: TGTGCCAGTCGCCGGGACAGGGTGGGCAATCAGCCCCAGCATTTT; CDR3aa: CASRRDRVGNQPQHF; j_gene: TRBJ1-5; len: 15; abundance: .; d_gene: TRBD1; v_gene: TRBV19
CDR3nt: TGTGCCAGCAGCTTCGATGGCAGCTCTAATGAAAAACTGTTTTTT; CDR3aa: CASSFDGSSNEKLFF; j_gene: TRBJ1-4; len: 15; abundance: .; d_gene: .; v_gene: TRBV7-2
CDR3nt: TGCGCCAGCACGGTGACTAGCAATCAGCCCCAGCATTTT; CDR3aa: CASTVTSNQPQHF; j_gene: TRBJ1-5; len: 13; abundance: .; d_gene: .; v_gene: TRBV10-2
CDR3nt: TGTGCCAGCAGCTTACGGAGACTAGCGGGAGGTGCAGATACGCAGTATTTT; CDR3aa: CASSLRRLAGGADTQYF; j_gene: TRBJ2-3; len: 17; abundance: once; d_gene: TRBD2; v_gene: TRBV7-9
CDR3nt: TGTGCCAGCAGCTTAGAGTGGGTCAGGGGGAGCGAGCAGTACTTC; CDR3aa: CASSLEWVRGSEQYF; j_gene: TRBJ2-7; len: 15; abundance: once; d_gene: TRBD1; v_gene: TRBV11-2
CDR3nt: TGTGCCAGCAGCTTAGCCCCCTCCTGGGGGGTCGAGCAGTACTTC; CDR3aa: CASSLAPSWGVEQYF; j_gene: TRBJ2-7; len: 15; abundance: .; d_gene: .; v_gene: TRBV11-2
CDR3nt: TGCGCCAGCAGCCACGCCGCGGGGAGCTCCTACGAGCAGTACTTC; CDR3aa: CASSHAAGSSYEQYF; j_gene: TRBJ2-7; len: 15; abundance: .; d_gene: .; v_gene: TRBV4-3
CDR3nt: TGTGCCAGTAGTATAGTCTCAGGGGGCCATCAGCCCCAGCATTTT; CDR3aa: CASSIVSGGHQPQHF; j_gene: TRBJ1-5; len: 15; abundance: .; d_gene: TRBD1; v_gene: TRBV19
CDR3nt: TGTGCCAGCAGTGAACAAATTAATGAGCAGTTCTTC; CDR3aa: CASSEQINEQFF; j_gene: TRBJ2-1; len: 12; abundance: .; d_gene: .; v_gene: TRBV6-1
CDR3nt: TGTGCCAGCAGCTTAGGTAGCGGACCATTCACAGATACGCAGTATTTT; CDR3aa: CASSLGSGPFTDTQYF; j_gene: TRBJ2-3; len: 16; abundance: .; d_gene: .; v_gene: TRBV13
CDR3nt: TGTGCCAGCGCCCAAAATCAGTGGACCGAGCAGTTCTTC; CDR3aa: CASAQNQWTEQFF; j_gene: TRBJ2-1; len: 13; abundance: .; d_gene: .; v_gene: TRBV6-5
CDR3nt: TGTGCCAGCAGCTTTTTGGCGAGCACAGATACGCAGTATTTT; CDR3aa: CASSFLASTDTQYF; j_gene: TRBJ2-3; len: 14; abundance: .; d_gene: .; v_gene: TRBV7-9
CDR3nt: TGTGCCAGCAGCTTAGGAAAGGTGGGGATCACCGGGGAGCTGTTTTTT; CDR3aa: CASSLGKVGITGELFF; j_gene: TRBJ2-2; len: 16; abundance: .; d_gene: .; v_gene: TRBV7-2
CDR3nt: TGTGCCAGCAGCTTACTCGGGACCCACGAGCAGTACTTC; CDR3aa: CASSLLGTHEQYF; j_gene: TRBJ2-7; len: 13; abundance: .; d_gene: .; v_gene: TRBV7-2
CDR3nt: TGTGCCAGCAGCGTCCCAAATCAGCCCCAGCATTTT; CDR3aa: CASSVPNQPQHF; j_gene: TRBJ1-5; len: 12; abundance: .; d_gene: .; v_gene: TRBV7-8
CDR3nt: TGTGCCAGCAGCTTAGGACAGGGGGACGAGCAGTACTTC; CDR3aa: CASSLGQGDEQYF; j_gene: TRBJ2-7; len: 13; abundance: .; d_gene: TRBD1; v_gene: TRBV11-3
CDR3nt: TGTGCCAGCAGCTCTTACGGCCAGACAGGGGGCTATGGCTACACCTTC; CDR3aa: CASSSYGQTGGYGYTF; j_gene: TRBJ1-2; len: 16; abundance: .; d_gene: TRBD1; v_gene: TRBV11-1
CDR3nt: TGCGCCAGCAGCTTGCGGCCAGGAAGCAATCAGCCCCAGCATTTT; CDR3aa: CASSLRPGSNQPQHF; j_gene: TRBJ1-5; len: 15; abundance: few; d_gene: .; v_gene: TRBV5-1
CDR3nt: TGTGCCAGCAGTCGACAGGGGGTTTCCTACGAGCAGTACTTC; CDR3aa: CASSRQGVSYEQYF; j_gene: TRBJ2-7; len: 14; abundance: .; d_gene: TRBD1; v_gene: TRBV2
CDR3nt: TGTGCCAGCAGCCAAGATCTGGAGGGACCGAAGACCCAGTACTTC; CDR3aa: CASSQDLEGPKTQYF; j_gene: TRBJ2-5; len: 15; abundance: .; d_gene: .; v_gene: TRBV4-2
CDR3nt: TGTGCCAGCAGCTTGAACGGTTACGAGCAGTACTTC; CDR3aa: CASSLNGYEQYF; j_gene: TRBJ2-7; len: 12; abundance: .; d_gene: .; v_gene: TRBV7-2
CDR3nt: TGTGCCAGCAGCTTTTGGGTTCGCGGACTATTGAACAATGAGCAGTTCTTC; CDR3aa: CASSFWVRGLLNNEQFF; j_gene: TRBJ2-1; len: 17; abundance: .; d_gene: .; v_gene: TRBV5-6
CDR3nt: TGTGCCAGCTCACCTATGGACAGGGTGAGAGGCTACACCTTC; CDR3aa: CASSPMDRVRGYTF; j_gene: TRBJ1-2; len: 14; abundance: .; d_gene: TRBD1; v_gene: TRBV18
CDR3nt: TGTGCCAGCAGCTTAGCCGGGGAGCTGTTTTTT; CDR3aa: CASSLAGELFF; j_gene: TRBJ2-2; len: 11; abundance: .; d_gene: .; v_gene: TRBV7-2
CDR3nt: TGCGCCAGCAGCCGGACTAGCGGGGAGAAAGATACGCAGTATTTT; CDR3aa: CASSRTSGEKDTQYF; j_gene: TRBJ2-3; len: 15; abundance: .; d_gene: TRBD2; v_gene: TRBV4-3
CDR3nt: TGTGCCAGCAGCTTAGCAGGGAACTATGGCTACACCTTC; CDR3aa: CASSLAGNYGYTF; j_gene: TRBJ1-2; len: 13; abundance: few; d_gene: .; v_gene: TRBV7-2
CDR3nt: TGTGCCAGCAGGTTTAAAAGGGAGCAGTACTTC; CDR3aa: CASRFKREQYF; j_gene: TRBJ2-7; len: 11; abundance: .; d_gene: .; v_gene: TRBV7-6
CDR3nt: TGTGCCAGCAGCCTCAGTGGTCTCCGGGACTACAATGAGCAGTTCTTC; CDR3aa: CASSLSGLRDYNEQFF; j_gene: TRBJ2-1; len: 16; abundance: .; d_gene: .; v_gene: TRBV7-3
CDR3nt: TGCGCCAGCAGCACCGGACTAGCGGGGGGGCTGCAAGAGACCCAGTACTTC; CDR3aa: CASSTGLAGGLQETQYF; j_gene: TRBJ2-5; len: 17; abundance: few; d_gene: TRBD2; v_gene: TRBV5-1
CDR3nt: TGTGCCAGCAGCCAAGGAGTAAAATACGAGCAGTACTTC; CDR3aa: CASSQGVKYEQYF; j_gene: TRBJ2-7; len: 13; abundance: .; d_gene: .; v_gene: TRBV14
CDR3nt: TGTGCCAGCAGCTTGGAGGGAGGTGGGCCCCCTAGAGAGCAGTACTTC; CDR3aa: CASSLEGGGPPREQYF; j_gene: TRBJ2-7; len: 16; abundance: .; d_gene: .; v_gene: TRBV5-4
CDR3nt: TGTGCCAGCAGCCTCACAGGGGCGCGCCTGGAGGAGCAGTACTTC; CDR3aa: CASSLTGARLEEQYF; j_gene: TRBJ2-7; len: 15; abundance: .; d_gene: TRBD1; v_gene: TRBV6-5
CDR3nt: TGTGCCAGCAGCGTAGCAGGCAGTGCAGATACGCAGTATTTT; CDR3aa: CASSVAGSADTQYF; j_gene: TRBJ2-3; len: 14; abundance: few; d_gene: .; v_gene: TRBV9
CDR3nt: TGCAGTGCTAGGGCAGACTACGAGCAGTACTTC; CDR3aa: CSARADYEQYF; j_gene: TRBJ2-7; len: 11; abundance: .; d_gene: .; v_gene: TRBV20-1
CDR3nt: TGTGCTACCAGGGCCGGTGTATCCTACGAGCAGTACTTC; CDR3aa: CATRAGVSYEQYF; j_gene: TRBJ2-7; len: 13; abundance: .; d_gene: .; v_gene: TRBV6-1
CDR3nt: TGCGCCAGCAGCCAAATTAGCCCAAACACCGGGGAGCTGTTTTTT; CDR3aa: CASSQISPNTGELFF; j_gene: TRBJ2-2; len: 15; abundance: .; d_gene: .; v_gene: TRBV4-1
CDR3nt: TGTGCCAGTAGTGCCGCAGGGAAGGCAGATACGCAGTATTTT; CDR3aa: CASSAAGKADTQYF; j_gene: TRBJ2-3; len: 14; abundance: .; d_gene: .; v_gene: TRBV19
CDR3nt: TGTGCCAGTATTTCCCGGGACTCCCGGGATGCTTTCTTT; CDR3aa: CASISRDSRDAFF; j_gene: TRBJ1-1; len: 13; abundance: .; d_gene: .; v_gene: TRBV19
CDR3nt: TGTGCCATCAGTCAGCGGGGACAGGTTTCAGGAGAGACCCAGTACTTC; CDR3aa: CAISQRGQVSGETQYF; j_gene: TRBJ2-5; len: 16; abundance: .; d_gene: .; v_gene: TRBV10-3
CDR3nt: TGTGCCAGCGGGGGGGTCGCTGGAAACACCATATATTTT; CDR3aa: CASGGVAGNTIYF; j_gene: TRBJ1-3; len: 13; abundance: .; d_gene: .; v_gene: TRBV2